This TCR beta chain was profiled in a study of cytomegalovirus exposure and HLA in healthy donors. As concerns this clone: What it binds is unknown.

Broader study findings: V- and J-gene trimming in TCR beta was tied to a missense DCLRE1C variant by an analysis performed later.

The V gene end was trimmed by 4 bases and the J gene end by 5 bases; junction bases not matched to a gene: 3. The CDR3 consists of 13 residues. CDR1 and CDR2 from the germline V gene are LNHDA and SQIVND (reference sequence). The study ran its PCR with 60 Vbeta and 13 Jbeta primers. The method was immunoSEQ multiplex PCR; TCRdb's version includes in-frame clones alone and lacks a portion of them. Altogether roughly 90,000 clones are present, around 70% being singletons, with the ten largest covering about a fifth. This clonotype was sampled from a man aged 25-45 years in good health and CMV-seropositive. The chain is built from TRBV19 and TRBJ2-5; 8 bases are shared with TRBD1. The sample was PBMCs. The CDR3 DNA follows: TGTGCCAGTAGTAAGGACAGGGCCGAGACCCAGTACTTC. The encoded protein is CASSKDRAETQYF.